This TCR beta chain was profiled in a study of T cells expressing NK-cell markers. In the study overall: The TCR beta repertoires originated in sorted CD3+CD56+NKG2C+, CD3+CD56+NKG2C- and CD3+CD56-NKG2C+ T cells. Seven HCMV-seropositive donors and one seronegative donor made up the eight sequenced donors. Study conclusions and caveats: Researchers report these clonotypes also headed the CD3+CD56-NKG2C+ fraction in a handful of donors.

A note on this clonotype: Its antigen is currently unknown.

The CDR3 length is 13 residues. Germline values: CDR1 SQVTM, CDR2 ANQGSEA. TCRdb derives one entry per CDR3 protein from the 5' RACE reads, leaving out DNA. The ten top clones account for around 10%, within a sample of 300,000 to 500,000 distinct CDR3 sequences. The sample taken for sequencing was blood T cells: a sorted CD56 or NKG2C T cell subset, CD4+ or CD8+ T cells, or bulk PBMC T cells (not recorded which). This sequence originates from a woman aged 45-65 years in good health. The chain is built from TRBV29-1 and TRBJ2-7; TCRdb's D gene call, TRBD2, goes unchecked for lack of DNA. CDR3 sequence reads: CSVSVVASSEQYF.